These T cell receptor beta chains were read from a single sample in a study of T cells in Graves' hyperthyroidism and ophthalmopathy. TCRdb used MiXCR to reprocess the multiplex PCR reads, holding one entry per CDR3 protein. The sample lists 300,000 to 350,000 distinct CDR3 sequences, roughly 21% occurring once. The source material was blood. The receptors derive from a woman aged 45-59 years with Graves' hyperthyroidism. The CDR3 runs from the conserved cysteine through the conserved F or W. The order of the fields is clone size, V gene, J gene, D gene, CDR3 protein, CDR3 DNA. A D gene is named only where the DNA matches it firmly. Clone sizes are given selectively: once, few, many, or a class where the clone is expanded.

clone size: -
V gene: TRBV3-1
J gene: TRBJ1-4
D gene: -
CDR3 protein: CASSQGHGEKLFF
CDR3 DNA: TGTGCCAGCAGCCAGGGGCATGGTGAAAAACTGTTTTTT

clone size: many
V gene: TRBV20-1
J gene: TRBJ2-7
D gene: TRBD2
CDR3 protein: CSAYTSGSSYEQYF
CDR3 DNA: TGCAGTGCATACACTAGCGGGAGCTCCTACGAGCAGTACTTC

clone size: -
V gene: TRBV20-1
J gene: TRBJ1-6
D gene: -
CDR3 protein: CSASRGGNSPLHF
CDR3 DNA: TGCAGTGCTAGTCGGGGAGGTAATTCACCCCTCCACTTT

clone size: few
V gene: TRBV7-9
J gene: TRBJ1-3
D gene: -
CDR3 protein: CASSRSAYTIYF
CDR3 DNA: TGTGCCAGCAGCCGCAGCGCGTACACCATATATTTT

clone size: many
V gene: TRBV15
J gene: TRBJ2-3
D gene: -
CDR3 protein: CATSPGTRGADTQYF
CDR3 DNA: TGTGCCACCAGCCCCGGGACGAGGGGGGCAGATACGCAGTATTTT

clone size: many
V gene: TRBV30
J gene: TRBJ1-1
D gene: TRBD1
CDR3 protein: CAWSGDRGGTEAFF
CDR3 DNA: TGTGCCTGGAGTGGGGACAGGGGTGGCACTGAAGCTTTCTTT

clone size: many
V gene: TRBV6-1
J gene: TRBJ2-7
D gene: -
CDR3 protein: CASSYEGGVDYEQYF
CDR3 DNA: TGTGCCAGCAGTTACGAGGGGGGCGTTGACTACGAGCAGTACTTC

clone size: -
V gene: TRBV5-8
J gene: TRBJ1-1
D gene: -
CDR3 protein: CASSLPWNTEAFF
CDR3 DNA: TGTGCCAGCAGCCTTCCGTGGAACACTGAAGCTTTCTTT

clone size: many
V gene: TRBV27
J gene: TRBJ1-1
D gene: -
CDR3 protein: CASNPTRGGTEAFF
CDR3 DNA: TGTGCCAGCAATCCGACCCGAGGCGGTACTGAAGCTTTCTTT

clone size: once
V gene: TRBV20-1
J gene: TRBJ2-3
D gene: TRBD2
CDR3 protein: CSARVAGSTDTQYF
CDR3 DNA: TGCAGTGCTCGCGTAGCGGGGAGCACAGATACGCAGTATTTT

clone size: few
V gene: TRBV5-1
J gene: TRBJ2-5
D gene: -
CDR3 protein: CASSLVAGVETQYF
CDR3 DNA: TGCGCCAGCAGCTTGGTGGCAGGGGTAGAGACCCAGTACTTC

clone size: many
V gene: TRBV12-3/TRBV12-4
J gene: TRBJ2-7
D gene: TRBD2
CDR3 protein: CASSVGLAGGLEQYF
CDR3 DNA: TGTGCCAGCAGCGTGGGACTAGCGGGAGGTCTCGAGCAGTACTTC

clone size: many
V gene: TRBV15
J gene: TRBJ2-3
D gene: -
CDR3 protein: CATIDAGHDTQYF
CDR3 DNA: TGTGCCACCATCGACGCGGGGCACGATACGCAGTATTTT

clone size: -
V gene: TRBV6-4
J gene: TRBJ2-7
D gene: TRBD2
CDR3 protein: CASSSPGEREDEQYF
CDR3 DNA: TGTGCCAGCAGTTCACCTGGCGAGCGGGAGGACGAGCAGTACTTC

clone size: many
V gene: TRBV11-3
J gene: TRBJ2-5
D gene: -
CDR3 protein: CASSRRGAAQETQYF
CDR3 DNA: TGTGCCAGCAGCCGGAGGGGAGCGGCCCAAGAGACCCAGTACTTC

clone size: few
V gene: TRBV15
J gene: TRBJ1-1
D gene: -
CDR3 protein: CATSRADKNTEAFF
CDR3 DNA: TGTGCCACCAGCAGAGCTGACAAGAACACTGAAGCTTTCTTT

clone size: many
V gene: TRBV5-6
J gene: TRBJ2-2
D gene: -
CDR3 protein: CASSSPLNRGELFF
CDR3 DNA: TGTGCCAGCAGCTCACCCCTGAACAGGGGGGAGCTGTTTTTT

clone size: -
V gene: TRBV14
J gene: TRBJ1-1
D gene: -
CDR3 protein: CASSTLGSEAFF
CDR3 DNA: TGTGCCAGCAGTACTTTGGGGTCTGAAGCTTTCTTT

clone size: once
V gene: TRBV12-3/TRBV12-4
J gene: TRBJ2-5
D gene: TRBD2
CDR3 protein: CASSLSLAGGPEETQYF
CDR3 DNA: TGTGCCAGCAGTTTATCGCTAGCGGGGGGGCCAGAAGAGACCCAGTACTTC

clone size: many
V gene: TRBV7-2
J gene: TRBJ2-2
D gene: -
CDR3 protein: CASSLYGDLVSGELFF
CDR3 DNA: TGTGCCAGCAGCTTGTATGGGGACTTAGTTTCCGGGGAGCTGTTTTTT

clone size: many
V gene: TRBV2
J gene: TRBJ1-1
D gene: TRBD1
CDR3 protein: CASDPQGVNTEAFF
CDR3 DNA: TGTGCCAGCGACCCACAGGGGGTGAACACTGAAGCTTTCTTT

clone size: -
V gene: TRBV10-2
J gene: TRBJ1-1
D gene: TRBD1
CDR3 protein: CASSERDREGQAVDTEAFF
CDR3 DNA: TGCGCCAGCAGTGAGCGAGACCGAGAGGGACAGGCGGTGGACACTGAAGCTTTCTTT

clone size: few
V gene: TRBV7-9
J gene: TRBJ2-3
D gene: -
CDR3 protein: CASSPGGWLDTQYF
CDR3 DNA: TGTGCCAGCAGCCCCGGGGGCTGGCTAGATACGCAGTATTTT

clone size: few
V gene: TRBV6-1
J gene: TRBJ1-2
D gene: TRBD1
CDR3 protein: CATQSTVGQGVDGYTF
CDR3 DNA: TGTGCCACCCAGAGTACGGTGGGACAGGGGGTTGATGGCTACACCTTC

clone size: -
V gene: TRBV7-8
J gene: TRBJ1-5
D gene: TRBD1
CDR3 protein: CASNLKGGAGNQPQHF
CDR3 DNA: TGTGCCAGCAATCTGAAAGGGGGCGCGGGCAATCAGCCCCAGCATTTT

clone size: many
V gene: TRBV5-1
J gene: TRBJ1-2
D gene: -
CDR3 protein: CASSLGRTDRNYGYTF
CDR3 DNA: TGCGCCAGCAGCTTGGGCAGGACAGACCGTAACTATGGCTACACCTTC

clone size: many
V gene: TRBV29-1
J gene: TRBJ2-1
D gene: -
CDR3 protein: CSVEILTGGGEQFF
CDR3 DNA: TGCAGCGTTGAAATCCTGACTGGGGGGGGCGAGCAGTTCTTC

clone size: many
V gene: TRBV13
J gene: TRBJ2-3
D gene: -
CDR3 protein: CASSLPAGSTDTQYF
CDR3 DNA: TGTGCCAGCAGCCTCCCCGCAGGAAGCACAGATACGCAGTATTTT